This TCR beta chain was documented in a study of T cells after yellow fever vaccination. From the 5' RACE reads, TCRdb called clonotypes with MiXCR, one entry per CDR3 protein. The sample holds 350,000 or so distinct CDR3 sequences; 8% to 9.5% are singletons and the top ten take 15% to 20%. The V and J ends lost 1 base and 9 bases, in that order; junction bases with no gene match: 8. CDR3 length: 14 amino acids. From germline, CDR1 is SGHTA and CDR2 FQGNSA. In this sample, this clonotype turned up a few times. Its antigen is as yet unknown. General study results and limits: Subsequent to the booster, the majority of primary-vaccination clones reappeared (around 96% CD4, roughly 90% CD8).

Sequences were derived from PBMCs, sampled 35 to 50 days after the first yellow fever vaccination. This receptor was identified in a man between 18 and 29 years old who received the YFV17D yellow fever vaccine. This chain joins TRBV7-2 and TRBJ2-7; 8 positions match TRBD2. CDR3 loop: CASSLERGGRRQYF. DNA for the CDR3: TGTGCCAGCAGCTTAGAACGGGGGGGCCGCCGGCAGTACTTC. Full variable domain (outside the CDR3, taken from reference TRBV7-2 and TRBJ2-7): GAGVSQSPSNKVTEKGKDVELRCDPISGHTALYWYRQSLGQGLEFLIYFQGNSAPDKSGLPSDRFSAERTGGSVSTLTIQRTQQEDSAVYLCASSLERGGRRQYFGPGTRLTVT.